The entry below gives a single TCR beta chain sequence along with its context. The CDR3 sequence is 16 residues long. The V gene end was trimmed by 5 bases and the J gene end by 3 bases; junction bases not matched to a gene: 11. Per germline, CDR1 SEHNR and CDR2 FQNEAQ (reference sequence). These data belong to a study of PD-1 blockade in classical Hodgkin lymphoma. Regarding time point: cycle 4 day 1 (C4D1), after 6 weeks of nivolumab. Exposure to brentuximab vedotin varied, and each patient had relapsed following autologous stem cell transplantation. Libraries were prepared by immunoSEQ multiplex PCR; TCRdb keeps only in-frame clonotypes and omits some of them. There are over 85,000 clones in the sample; just over 90% occur only once, and about 2.9% lies in the top ten.

The TCR originated in a human donor with classical Hodgkin lymphoma. Sequenced material: peripheral blood mononuclear cells (PBMCs), taken before the fourth cycle of nivolumab. The chain uses TRBV7-9 and TRBJ1-1; 8 nucleotides match TRBD1. CDR3 DNA: TGTGCCAGCAGCCCGGACAGGGTGTTTAAGGACACTGAAGCTTTCTTT. Its protein product is CASSPDRVFKDTEAFF.